These 15 T cell receptor beta chains came from one sample sequenced in a study of T cells after yellow fever vaccination. A single record per CDR3 protein comes from TCRdb applying MiXCR to the 5' RACE reads. Of around 310,000 distinct CDR3 sequences listed, around 4.3% were seen once; the top ten hold roughly a fifth. Sequenced material: PBMCs, taken 15 days after the yellow fever booster vaccination. The receptor source for this set is a man younger than 30 who received the YFV17D yellow fever vaccine.

This clonotype was seen only a few times. The J gene is TRBJ1-5, the V gene TRBV7-9; 7 nucleotides align to TRBD1. The CDR3 runs 15 residues. Losses at the gene ends were 1 base for V and 4 bases for J; bases not matched to a gene: 4. From germline, CDR1 is SEHNR and CDR2 FQNEAQ (reference sequence). CDR3 sequence: CASSLDGRGNQPQHF. CDR3 DNA: TGTGCCAGCAGCTTAGACGGCAGGGGGAATCAGCCCCAGCATTTT.

V and J are TRBV3-1 and TRBJ2-1, with 11 bases fitting TRBD2. V was pared by 2 bases and J by 12 bases, with 0 bases of the junction left unmatched. The CDR3 extends over 12 amino acids. The germline V gene has CDR1 LGHDT and CDR2 YNNKEL (reference sequence). The CDR3 loop reads CASSQLAGGQFF. CDR3 sequence (DNA): TGTGCCAGCAGCCAACTAGCGGGGGGGCAGTTCTTC.

In this sample, this clonotype turned up a few times. V usage is TRBV20-1 and J usage is TRBJ2-7; D unresolved. Germline V gene data show CDR1 as DFQATT and CDR2 as SNEGSKA (reference sequence). Trimming removed 5 bases from V and 7 bases from J, with 9 bases in between. CDR3 size: 10 residues. CDR3 DNA sequence: TGCAGTGCTCCCCTGGGAGAGCAGTACTTC. Its translation: CSAPLGEQYF.

This clonotype came up a few times. The gene calls are TRBV4-2 and TRBJ1-1; D unresolved. CDR3 length equals 12 residues. Germline V gene lookup returns CDR1 LGHNA and CDR2 YNFKEQ. The V and J ends lost 0 bases and 10 bases respectively, with 9 bases between them. The CDR3 spells CASSQDPQTAFF. In DNA, the CDR3 is TGTGCCAGCAGCCAAGATCCACAGACAGCTTTCTTT.

This clonotype was recorded many times. The genes are TRBV5-1 and TRBJ2-5; TRBD1 might be the D (5 bases). Trimming took 1 base from V and 4 from J, leaving 11 bases between them. CDR1 and CDR2 (germline): SGHRS, YFSETQ. The CDR3 contains 14 residues. The CDR3 bases are TGCGCCAGCAGCTTGTCCTTAGGGGCAGAGACCCAGTACTTC. Its protein product is CASSLSLGAETQYF.

This clonotype was picked up many times. This chain links TRBV12-3 or TRBV12-4 with TRBJ2-3; D is perhaps TRBD1 (5 bases). V lost 2 bases and J lost 0, with 9 bases in between. CDR3 length equals 15 residues. The CDR3 here is CASSLQGDSTDTQYF. The CDR3 DNA reads TGTGCCAGCAGTTTACAGGGCGATAGCACAGATACGCAGTATTTT.

The rearrangement joins TRBV27 to TRBJ1-6; TRBD1 agrees at 8 bases. Germline V gene lookup returns CDR1 MNHEY and CDR2 SMNVEV (reference sequence). This CDR3 is built from 14 residues. With 5 bases clipped from V and 8 bases from J, the junction kept 5 bases outside the gene matches. CDR3 nucleotide sequence: TGTGCCAGCAGTCCCGACAGGGGAGATTCACCCCTCCACTTT. Its protein is CASSPDRGDSPLHF.

This clonotype was picked up many times. V is TRBV15 and J is TRBJ2-7; no firm D call. Germline lookup yields CDR1 LNHNV and CDR2 YYDKDF (reference sequence). With 0 bases removed from V and 1 base from J, the gap between germline ends came to 10 bases. The CDR3 has 15 residues. The CDR3 loop reads CATSRDIAESYEQYF. CDR3 coding DNA: TGTGCCACCAGCAGAGATATTGCGGAGTCCTACGAGCAGTACTTC. Together with reference TRBV15 and TRBJ2-7, the CDR3 gives the full variable domain: DAMVIQNPRYQVTQFGKPVTLSCSQTLNHNVMYWYQQKSSQAPKLLFHYYDKDFNNEADTPDNFQSRRPNTSFCFLDIRSPGLGDTAMYLCATSRDIAESYEQYFGPGTRLTVT.

This clonotype was seen many times. The chain carries TRBV12-3 or TRBV12-4 and TRBJ1-6, with unresolved D. The CDR3 covers 17 residues. The V gene lost 6 bases and the J gene lost 4 bases, with 19 bases spanning the gap. For the CDR3, the DNA is TGTGCCAGCAGAATGAGCGAGATAACTCCTTATAATTCACCCCTCCACTTT. Translation gives CASRMSEITPYNSPLHF.

In its sample, this clonotype was seen many times. The chain has TRBV5-1 and TRBJ2-6; TRBD1 might be the D (6 bases). From germline, CDR1 is SGHRS and CDR2 YFSETQ. V was pared by 0 bases and J by 2 bases, with 9 bases between. This CDR3 has 16 residues. The CDR3 sequence: CASSLAQGTGANVLTF. The CDR3 region has the DNA TGCGCCAGCAGCTTGGCCCAGGGGACTGGGGCCAACGTCCTGACTTTC.

This clonotype was counted a few times. The chain joins TRBV29-1 to TRBJ2-3; D possibly corresponds to TRBD1 (5 bases). V dropped 1 base and J dropped 6 bases, with 26 bases sitting between them. The germline CDR1 and CDR2 sequences are SQVTM and ANQGSEA. This CDR3 has 18 amino acids. The CDR3 region is CSVEGIGGAKQRSDTQYF. Here the CDR3 DNA reads TGCAGCGTTGAAGGCATCGGTGGGGCGAAACAAAGATCGGATACGCAGTATTTT.

This clonotype has a handful of counts. This chain connects TRBV5-1 to TRBJ1-1, with D possibly being TRBD1 (5 bases). The CDR3 sequence is 14 residues long. V was clipped by 4 bases and J by 5 bases, with 15 bases between them. Per the germline V gene, CDR1 is SGHRS and CDR2 is YFSETQ. The CDR3 loop is CASSPRQPGTEAFF. In nucleotides, the CDR3 is TGCGCCAGCAGCCCGAGACAGCCGGGAACTGAAGCTTTCTTT. The full variable domain, completed using reference TRBV5-1 and TRBJ1-1, is KAGVTQTPRYLIKTRGQQVTLSCSPISGHRSVSWYQQTPGQGLQFLFEYFSETQRNKGNFPGRFSGRQFSNSRSEMNVSTLELGDSALYLCASSPRQPGTEAFFGQGTRLTVV.

This clonotype was counted many times. The chain combines TRBV29-1 with TRBJ1-5; TRBD1 is a possible D gene (5 bases). Germline CDR1 reads SQVTM; CDR2 reads ANQGSEA. The CDR3 covers 14 residues. V was cut by 4 bases and J by 7 bases, with 17 bases left in between. The CDR3 here is CSVGVREGGQPQHF. The CDR3 bases are TGCAGCGTTGGAGTCAGGGAGGGTGGGCAGCCCCAGCATTTT.

This clonotype turned up a few times. The V gene is TRBV12-3 or TRBV12-4, the J gene TRBJ2-1, with TRBD1 matching over 8 bases. The junction had 6 bases not matched to a gene; V was cut back by 5 bases and J by 3 bases. The CDR3 extends over 15 amino acids. The DNA for the CDR3 is TGTGCCAGCAGTAATCCGGGACAGGTCTACAATGAGCAGTTCTTC. This encodes CASSNPGQVYNEQFF.

This clonotype was counted ten times or more. The chain couples TRBV20-1 to TRBJ2-4; possibly TRBD1 or TRBD2 for D (5 bases each). Germline assignment: CDR1 DFQATT and CDR2 SNEGSKA (reference sequence). Trimming took 6 bases from V and 2 from J, leaving 14 bases between them. The CDR3 sequence is 14 residues long. The CDR3 DNA reads as TGCAGTGCCTCAACCGGGACGACCAAAAACATTCAGTACTTC. Protein: CSASTGTTKNIQYF.